These 23 T cell receptor beta chains originate from one sample sequenced in a study of a mutant IDH1 vaccine in newly diagnosed glioma. These TCRs are of unknown antigen specificity. Documented time point: week 23, last vaccination. The vaccine gave 300 ug of a 20-mer mutant IDH1 peptide subcutaneously per dose. Method: immunoSEQ multiplex PCR; TCRdb's copy keeps in-frame clones and lacks some. In the table there are about 65,000 clones, about 85% of which are singletons. This sample comprised PBMCs, obtained from a glioma patient whose treatment included an IDH1 peptide vaccine. The receptor source for this set is a man aged 25 to 40 with glioma.

This clone was seen a single time. J is TRBJ2-2 and V is TRBV19; possibly TRBD2 for D (6 bases). Germline CDR1 reads LNHDA; CDR2 reads SQIVND (reference sequence). CDR3 length: 16 amino acids. V dropped 11 bases and J dropped 3 bases, with 22 bases sitting between them. The CDR3 DNA reads TGTGCCGTAAGAAGCGGGCAGGTGACGGACACCGGGGAGCTGTTTTTT. This codes for CAVRSGQVTDTGELFF.

Only a few counts were recorded for this clone. The chain recombines TRBV5-5 with TRBJ1-1; no firm D call. This CDR3 contains 14 residues. Between the trimmed V and J ends, which lost 4 bases and 4 bases, there was a span of 14 bases. Germline CDR1 and CDR2: SGHKS and YYEKEE (reference sequence). The CDR3 coding sequence is TGTGCCAGCAGCCCTGGACCGCTGACCACTGAAGCTTTCTTT. It specifies CASSPGPLTTEAFF.

The chain combines TRBV5-5 with TRBJ2-7; TRBD1 is a possible D gene (5 bases). CDR1 is SGHKS, CDR2 YYEKEE, per germline (reference sequence). The CDR3 runs 13 residues. V lost 3 bases and J lost 6, with 13 bases in between. Here the CDR3 DNA reads TGTGCCAGCAGCTGGGGCGTCTGGCGCGAGCAGTACTTC. It specifies CASSWGVWREQYF.

The chain couples TRBV11-2 to TRBJ1-4; D gene uncertain. The germline V and J ends were trimmed by 2 bases and 8 bases, with 9 bases remaining between them. Germline CDR1 is SGHAT and CDR2 is FQNNGV. The CDR3 has 13 amino acids. CDR3 loop: CASSLKAEEKLFF. The CDR3 nucleotides read TGTGCCAGCAGCTTAAAGGCAGAGGAAAAACTGTTTTTT.

This clone was seen a handful of times. The chain is built from TRBV5-1 and TRBJ2-5, with TRBD2 matching 13 bases. After removal of 2 bases from V and 5 bases from J, the junction contained 6 bases not matched to a gene. Germline CDR1 SGHRS, CDR2 YFSETQ. The CDR3 has 16 residues. CDR3 loop: CASSLLAGGPTETQYF. CDR3 DNA sequence: TGCGCCAGCAGCTTACTAGCGGGGGGGCCAACGGAGACCCAGTACTTC.

This clone was seen once. The chain is built from TRBV6-1 and TRBJ2-7; no clear D gene. The CDR3 consists of 13 residues. Trimming cost V 8 bases and J 3 bases, with 14 bases left between them. CDR1 and CDR2 from the germline V gene are MNHNS and SASEGT. The CDR3 DNA sequence: TGTGCCAGCGGCAGAACGGTAAACTACGAGCAGTACTTC. Translation: CASGRTVNYEQYF.

As concerns this clone: One end of the junction is discordant with germline, which a read error may explain. This chain connects TRBV5-6 to TRBJ1-3; D is possibly TRBD1 (5 bases). The CDR3 has 18 amino acids. Per the germline V gene, CDR1 is SGHDT and CDR2 is YYEEEE. The CDR3, as DNA: TGTGCCAGCAACTTGGTCGGACACACCCTGGCGTATGGAAACACCATATATTTT. Its protein product is CASNLVGHTLAYGNTIYF.

The chain employs TRBV6-1 and TRBJ1-2; no firm D call. Germline assignment: CDR1 MNHNS and CDR2 SASEGT. The CDR3 contains 13 residues. The V end lost 6 bases, the J end lost 0 bases, and 8 bases lay between the germline ends. Written as DNA, the CDR3 is TGTGCCAGCAGCTTGTCGACTAACTATGGCTACACCTTC. Protein: CASSLSTNYGYTF.

This clone was observed a single time. CDR3 sequence (DNA): TGCGCCAGCAGCCAGGGGGCCAGGGGGAAGAGCAATCAGCCCCAGCATTTT. Translated, it gives CASSQGARGKSNQPQHF. The V and J genes are TRBV4-1 and TRBJ1-5, with 7 bases matching TRBD1. With 3 bases clipped from V and 1 base from J, the junction kept 9 bases outside the gene matches. The CDR3 is 17 amino acids. CDR1 and CDR2 from the germline V gene are MGHRA and YSYEKL.

This clone was picked up one time. The V gene is TRBV19, the J gene TRBJ2-1; D is ambiguous. The CDR3 extends over 15 amino acids. Germline V gene sequence: CDR1 LNHDA, CDR2 SQIVND (reference sequence). Between the trimmed V and J ends, which lost 1 base and 6 bases, there was a span of 13 bases. The CDR3 sequence is CASSIVSIRSNEQFF. The CDR3 bases are TGTGCCAGTAGTATAGTGTCGATTCGGAGCAATGAGCAGTTCTTC.

The chain has TRBV6-5 and TRBJ2-2, with D tentatively TRBD1 (5 bases). The CDR3 has 16 amino acids. The germline gives CDR1 MNHEY, CDR2 SVGAGI. Trimming pared 2 bases from V and 5 bases from J, leaving 15 bases between. CDR3 nucleotides: TGTGCCAGCAGTTACCTTTACCCAGGGAAGACCGGGGAGCTGTTTTTT. This encodes CASSYLYPGKTGELFF.

This clone was picked up a small number of times. The chain employs TRBV2 and TRBJ1-5; tentative D call: TRBD1 (5 bases). The V end was cut by 8 bases, the J end by 0 bases, with 8 bases between. Germline lookup yields CDR1 SNHLY and CDR2 FYNNEI. The length of the CDR3 is 13 residues. The CDR3 loop is CASCRDSNQPQHF. CDR3 sequence (DNA): TGTGCCAGCTGCAGGGATAGCAATCAGCCCCAGCATTTT.

The V gene is TRBV14, the J gene TRBJ2-1; 7 bases are shared with TRBD2. The CDR3 spans 15 residues. Germline V CDR1 and CDR2: SGHDN, FVKESK. V was clipped by 4 bases and J by 0 bases; unmatched bases: 3. CDR3 nucleotides: TGTGCCAGCAGCCTTCGCGGGGGCTCCTACAATGAGCAGTTCTTC. Translating gives CASSLRGGSYNEQFF.

The chain employs TRBV18 and TRBJ1-6; the match to TRBD1 covers 7 bases. The CDR3 has 19 residues. V lost 0 bases to trimming and J lost 0 bases; unmatched junction nucleotides: 8. Germline lookup yields CDR1 KGHSH and CDR2 LQKENI. The CDR3 here is CASSPPGRGLRSYNSPLHF. In DNA form, the CDR3 reads TGTGCCAGCTCACCACCGGGAAGGGGGCTTCGCTCCTATAATTCACCCCTCCACTTT.

In DNA, the CDR3 is TGTGCCAGCAGTCCGGGTGGCCCGACCGCAGATACGCAGTATTTT. This encodes CASSPGGPTADTQYF. The chain is built from TRBV6-1 and TRBJ2-3; D is undetermined. CDR3 size: 15 residues. Germline V lookup: CDR1 MNHNS, CDR2 SASEGT. V was shortened by 5 bases and J by 4 bases, with 16 bases between the two germline ends.

The chain joins TRBV10-2 to TRBJ2-7; D is unclear. V lost 6 bases, J lost 1 base, and 13 bases lay in between. This CDR3 has 14 amino acids. Germline loops: CDR1 WSHSY, CDR2 SAAADI. The CDR3: CASRDINHSYEQYF. CDR3 DNA: TGCGCCAGCAGGGATATTAACCATTCCTACGAGCAGTACTTC.

This chain joins TRBV2 and TRBJ2-3; D not resolved. Germline V gene sequence: CDR1 SNHLY, CDR2 FYNNEI. Between the trimmed V and J ends, which lost 1 base and 1 base, there was a span of 9 bases. CDR3 length: 15 residues. The CDR3, as DNA: TGTGCCAGCAGTGAAGATCTGAGGCGCACAGATACGCAGTATTTT. Amino acid sequence: CASSEDLRRTDTQYF.

This chain joins TRBV2 and TRBJ1-1; D might be TRBD1 (6 bases). Trimming shortened V by 8 bases and J by 0 bases, and 13 bases separated the two germline ends. CDR1 and CDR2 (germline): SNHLY, FYNNEI. This CDR3 is built from 14 residues. The CDR3 sequence is CASLTDSLNTEAFF. In DNA, the CDR3 is TGTGCCAGCCTAACGGACAGCCTGAACACTGAAGCTTTCTTT.

The chain carries TRBV19 and TRBJ1-3, with D maybe TRBD1 (5 bases). V dropped 5 bases and J dropped 0 bases, with 17 bases sitting between them. CDR3 length: 17 residues. Germline V gene sequence: CDR1 LNHDA, CDR2 SQIVND (reference sequence). The CDR3 protein is CASSGPAGGYSGNTIYF. CDR3 DNA: TGTGCCAGTAGTGGCCCGGCGGGGGGGTACTCTGGAAACACCATATATTTT.

This rearrangement joins TRBV6-1 to TRBJ2-7, with D hard to call. V was clipped by 1 base and J by 3 bases, with 10 bases between them. The CDR3 is 14 amino acids. The germline CDR1 and CDR2 sequences are MNHNS and SASEGT. The CDR3 reads CASSEGLTFYEQYF. Written as DNA, the CDR3 is TGTGCCAGCAGTGAAGGGCTGACCTTCTACGAGCAGTACTTC.

V gene TRBV2 combines with J gene TRBJ1-1; D unresolved. Trimming removed 6 bases at V and 7 bases at J, with 15 bases between. Germline assignment: CDR1 SNHLY and CDR2 FYNNEI. The length of the CDR3 is 13 residues. CDR3 loop: CASSLGLGSEAFF. CDR3 DNA sequence: TGTGCCAGCAGCTTAGGTCTGGGCAGTGAAGCTTTCTTT.

This chain connects TRBV25-1 to TRBJ2-3, with D uncertain. Germline-derived CDR1 and CDR2 are MGHDK and SYGVNS. V shed 3 bases and J shed 3 bases, with 10 bases lying between them. The CDR3 is made up of 14 amino acids. Written as DNA, the CDR3 is TGTGCCAGCAGTGACCCCCATGCAACAGATACGCAGTATTTT. It yields the protein CASSDPHATDTQYF. Full variable domain (outside the CDR3, taken from reference TRBV25-1 and TRBJ2-3): EADIYQTPRYLVIGTGKKITLECSQTMGHDKMYWYQQDPGMELHLIHYSYGVNSTEKGDLSSESTVSRIRTEHFPLTLESARPSHTSQYLCASSDPHATDTQYFGPGTRLTVL.

The chain uses TRBV19 and TRBJ1-1, with 7 bases lining up with TRBD1. The CDR3 loop spans 18 amino acids. CDR1 and CDR2 (germline): LNHDA, SQIVND (reference sequence). V lost 4 bases and J lost 5; bases outside the gene matches: 19. The CDR3 loop is CASSKGNRGGVLETEAFF. The CDR3 nucleotides read TGTGCCAGTAGTAAAGGAAACAGGGGAGGGGTACTGGAAACTGAAGCTTTCTTT.